This TCR beta chain was observed in a study of Graves' ophthalmopathy and Graves' hyperthyroidism. The CDR3 totals 16 residues. Germline V gene sequence: CDR1 SGHTA, CDR2 FQGNSA. The V and J ends lost 5 bases and 0 bases respectively, with 17 bases between them. Amplifying from RNA transcripts, the study obtained TCR beta CDR3 regions. The authors performed first-round RT-PCR with HTBI primers and then a second-round multiplex PCR. MiXCR, applied by TCRdb to the multiplex PCR reads, yields one record per CDR3 protein. This table holds about 550,000 distinct CDR3 sequences, under 45% found once. This clonotype was seen only once.

The chain joins TRBV7-2 to TRBJ2-7; weak D call: TRBD1 (6 bases). Sequencing used peripheral blood or thyroid tissue (not recorded which). The sequence came from an adult man with Graves' hyperthyroidism. CDR3 residues: CASSQDLAGDSYEQYF. CDR3 sequence (DNA): TGTGCCAGCAGCCAGGACCTGGCAGGGGACTCCTACGAGCAGTACTTC.